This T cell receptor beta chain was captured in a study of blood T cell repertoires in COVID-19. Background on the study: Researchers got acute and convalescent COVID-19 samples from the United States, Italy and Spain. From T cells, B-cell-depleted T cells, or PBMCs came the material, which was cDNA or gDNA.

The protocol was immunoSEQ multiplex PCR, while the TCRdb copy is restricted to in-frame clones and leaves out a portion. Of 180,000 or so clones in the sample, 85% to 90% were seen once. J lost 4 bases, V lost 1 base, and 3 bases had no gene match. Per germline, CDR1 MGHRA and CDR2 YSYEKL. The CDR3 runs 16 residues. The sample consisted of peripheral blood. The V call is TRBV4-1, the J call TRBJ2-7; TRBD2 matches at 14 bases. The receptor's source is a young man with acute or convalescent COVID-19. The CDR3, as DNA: TGCGCCAGCAGCCAAGCGACTAGCGGGGGGGCTTACGAGCAGTACTTC. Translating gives CASSQATSGGAYEQYF.